Each of the 9 T cell receptor beta chains below was sequenced from the same sample in a study of post-analysis software for immune sequencing data. General study points: The study found TRBV5-6, TRBV5-1 and TRBV20-1 among roughly 5 TRBV segments more frequent in patients than controls.

These receptors' targets are unknown. Each TCR beta cDNA library carried unique molecular identifiers. TCRdb ran MiXCR on the PCR reads and lists one entry per CDR3 protein. This table has hundreds of thousands of distinct CDR3 sequences, 25% to 30% appearing once. The sequencing sample was made of blood. The receptors derive from a girl aged 5 to 17 with multiple sclerosis.

This clonotype appeared a few times. The rearrangement links TRBV28 to TRBJ1-5, with no clear D. The germline V gene encodes CDR1 MDHEN and CDR2 SYDVKM. The CDR3 runs 13 residues. Trimming stripped 3 bases from V and 7 bases from J, with 10 bases between. This CDR3 is CASSLMGRQPQHF. For the CDR3, the DNA is TGTGCCAGCAGTTTGATGGGTCGACAGCCCCAGCATTTT.

The chain employs TRBV12-3 or TRBV12-4 and TRBJ2-3, with TRBD1 matching 7 bases. The CDR3 spans 13 residues. J was trimmed by 6 bases and V by 4 bases; bases with no gene match: 4. CDR3 region: CASSSTGEDTQYF. The CDR3 DNA is TGTGCCAGCAGTTCTACAGGGGAGGATACGCAGTATTTT.

The sample holds a few counts of this clonotype. This chain connects TRBV4-1 to TRBJ2-1; tentatively, D is TRBD1 or TRBD2 (5 bases each). The CDR3 covers 19 residues. Trimming cost V 1 base and J 5 bases, with 24 bases left between them. The V gene's germline CDR1 is MGHRA and CDR2 YSYEKL. CDR3 nucleotides: TGCGCCAGCAGCCAAGGGGGCTACCGGGGAGTTGGGTGGAACAATGAGCAGTTCTTC. Translating it yields CASSQGGYRGVGWNNEQFF.

The V call is TRBV3-1, the J call TRBJ2-5, with TRBD2 matching 7 bases. Germline trimming cut 3 bases from V and 3 bases from J; bases unmatched to any gene: 10. Germline-derived CDR1 and CDR2 are LGHDT and YNNKEL (reference sequence). CDR3 length equals 16 residues. CDR3: CASSHLGLAGEETQYF. CDR3 DNA: TGTGCCAGCAGCCATCTTGGGCTGGCGGGGGAAGAGACCCAGTACTTC.

The chain employs TRBV20-1 and TRBJ2-4, with 10 bases lining up with TRBD2. Germline V gives CDR1 DFQATT, CDR2 SNEGSKA (reference sequence). V lost 2 bases and J lost 2; bases outside the gene matches: 6. This CDR3 comprises 16 residues. This chain's CDR3 is CSARPAGGPTKNIQYF. CDR3 DNA: TGCAGTGCTAGACCAGCGGGGGGGCCGACCAAAAACATTCAGTACTTC.

In DNA, the CDR3 is TGTGCCAGCAGTACAGGGTTCCAAGAGACCCAGTACTTC. This sequence encodes CASSTGFQETQYF. The chain employs TRBV12-3 or TRBV12-4 and TRBJ2-5; the D gene is possibly TRBD1 (6 bases). Trimming pared 5 bases from V and 1 base from J, leaving 8 bases between. The CDR3 contains 13 residues.

The chain couples TRBV25-1 to TRBJ2-1; 7 nucleotides align to TRBD1. The trim removed 6 bases at V and 3 bases at J, leaving 8 bases unmatched. CDR1 MGHDK and CDR2 SYGVNS come from the germline V gene. This CDR3 has 15 amino acids. For the CDR3, the DNA is TGTGCCAGCAGCATAGGACAGGTGGGCTACAATGAGCAGTTCTTC. Its translation: CASSIGQVGYNEQFF.

CDR3: CSAGGTGVGQPQHF. The CDR3 DNA sequence: TGCAGTGCGGGGGGGACAGGCGTAGGACAGCCCCAGCATTTT. V usage is TRBV20-1 and J usage is TRBJ1-5; 8 bases are a match to TRBD1. The V gene end was trimmed by 6 bases and the J gene end by 7 bases; junction bases not matched to a gene: 11. Germline CDR1 reads DFQATT; CDR2 reads SNEGSKA (reference sequence). The CDR3 has 14 residues.

This clonotype was seen only a few times. The rearrangement links TRBV28 to TRBJ2-7; D unresolved. The DNA end is more similar to TRBJ2-5, so the J call may be wrong. This CDR3 has 13 residues. CDR1 and CDR2 (germline): MDHEN, SYDVKM. This chain's CDR3 is CASRSSGLGTQYF. Written as DNA, the CDR3 is TGTGCCAGCAGATCTTCCGGTCTTGGGACCCAGTACTTC.